This TCR beta chain was found in a study of blood T cell repertoires in COVID-19. Overall study context: Some COVID-19 samples were acute and others convalescent; all came from the United States, Italy and Spain. Nucleic acid was either cDNA or gDNA, and it came from T cells, B-cell-depleted T cells, or PBMCs.

As originally analysed: Reference gene primers were amplified, and this amplification served to estimate nucleated cell counts. Only in-frame clones appear in the TCRdb table, and some are missing; sequencing was by immunoSEQ multiplex PCR. V and J calls and clone size come straight from that table; D and trimming were deduced from the DNA. Of some 250,000 clones listed, 80% to 90% are singletons. This CDR3 has 13 amino acids. The trim removed 6 bases at V and 10 bases at J, leaving 5 bases unmatched. CDR1 SNHLY and CDR2 FYNNEI come from the germline V gene. This chain joins TRBV2 and TRBJ1-6; 8 bases fit TRBD1. Specimen: peripheral blood. This clonotype was sampled from a man between 60 and 75 years old with acute or convalescent COVID-19. The DNA for the CDR3 is TGTGCCAGCAGAGAGGACAGGGACTCACCCCTCCACTTT. As protein: CASREDRDSPLHF.